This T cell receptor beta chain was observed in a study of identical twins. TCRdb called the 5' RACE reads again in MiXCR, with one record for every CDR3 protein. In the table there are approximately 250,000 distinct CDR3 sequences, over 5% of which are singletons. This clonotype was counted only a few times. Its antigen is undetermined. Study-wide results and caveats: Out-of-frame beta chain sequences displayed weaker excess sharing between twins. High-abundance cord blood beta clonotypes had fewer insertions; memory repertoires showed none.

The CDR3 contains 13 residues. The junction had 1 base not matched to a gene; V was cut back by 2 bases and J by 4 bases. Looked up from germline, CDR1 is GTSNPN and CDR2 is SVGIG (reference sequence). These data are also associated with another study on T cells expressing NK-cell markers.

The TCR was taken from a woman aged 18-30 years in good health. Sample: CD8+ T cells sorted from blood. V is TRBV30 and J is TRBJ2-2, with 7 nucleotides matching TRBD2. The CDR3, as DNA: TGTGCCTGGAGTTGGGAGGGCACCGGGGAGCTGTTTTTT. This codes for CAWSWEGTGELFF.